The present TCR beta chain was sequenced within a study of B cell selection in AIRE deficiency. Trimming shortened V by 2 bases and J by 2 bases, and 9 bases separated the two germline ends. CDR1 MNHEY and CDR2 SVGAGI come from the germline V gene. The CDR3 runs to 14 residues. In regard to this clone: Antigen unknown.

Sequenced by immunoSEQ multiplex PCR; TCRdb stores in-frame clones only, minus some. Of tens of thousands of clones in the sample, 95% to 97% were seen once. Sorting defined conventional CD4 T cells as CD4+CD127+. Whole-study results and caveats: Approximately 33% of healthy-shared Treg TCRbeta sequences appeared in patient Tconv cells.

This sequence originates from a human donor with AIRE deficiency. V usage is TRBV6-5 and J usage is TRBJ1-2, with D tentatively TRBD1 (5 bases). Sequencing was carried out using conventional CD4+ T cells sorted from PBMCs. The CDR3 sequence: CASSYDGGNYGYTF. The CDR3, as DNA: TGTGCCAGCAGTTACGACGGGGGAAACTATGGCTACACCTTC.